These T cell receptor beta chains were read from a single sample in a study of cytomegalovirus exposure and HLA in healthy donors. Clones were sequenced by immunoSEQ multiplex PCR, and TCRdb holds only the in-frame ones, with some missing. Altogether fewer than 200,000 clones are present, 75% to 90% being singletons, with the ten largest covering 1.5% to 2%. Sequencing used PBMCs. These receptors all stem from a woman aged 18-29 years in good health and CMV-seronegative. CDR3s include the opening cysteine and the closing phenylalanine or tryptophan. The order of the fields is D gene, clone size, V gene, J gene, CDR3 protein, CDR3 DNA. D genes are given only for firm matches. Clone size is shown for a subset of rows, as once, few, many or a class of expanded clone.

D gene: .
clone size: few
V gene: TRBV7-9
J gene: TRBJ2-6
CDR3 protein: CASSLAQVLSGANVLTF
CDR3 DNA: TGTGCCAGCAGCTTAGCGCAGGTCCTCTCTGGGGCCAACGTCCTGACTTTC

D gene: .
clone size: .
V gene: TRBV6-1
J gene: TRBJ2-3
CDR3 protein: CASSAQGTDTQYF
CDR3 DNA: TGTGCCAGCAGTGCTCAGGGCACAGATACGCAGTATTTT

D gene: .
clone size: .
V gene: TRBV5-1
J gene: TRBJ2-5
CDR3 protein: CASSLAQGRAQETQYF
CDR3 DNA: TGCGCCAGCAGCTTGGCCCAGGGAAGGGCTCAAGAGACCCAGTACTTC

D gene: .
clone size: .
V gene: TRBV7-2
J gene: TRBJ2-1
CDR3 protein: CASSLVGLVNEQFF
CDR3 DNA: TGTGCCAGCAGCTTAGTGGGGCTCGTCAATGAGCAGTTCTTC

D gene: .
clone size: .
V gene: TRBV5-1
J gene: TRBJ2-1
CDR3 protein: CASSPTEGEGKVEQFF
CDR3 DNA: TGCGCCAGCAGTCCGACCGAGGGGGAGGGTAAGGTTGAGCAGTTCTTC

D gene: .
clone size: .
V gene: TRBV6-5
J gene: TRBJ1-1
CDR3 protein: CASSYEFNTEAFF
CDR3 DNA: TGTGCCAGCAGTTACGAGTTTAACACTGAAGCTTTCTTT

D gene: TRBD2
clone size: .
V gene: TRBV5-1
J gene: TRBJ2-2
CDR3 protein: CASSLGTSGITGELFF
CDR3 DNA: TGCGCCAGCAGCTTGGGGACTAGCGGGATCACCGGGGAGCTGTTTTTT

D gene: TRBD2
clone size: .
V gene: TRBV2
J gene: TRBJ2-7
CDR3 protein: CASIGLAGIFEQYF
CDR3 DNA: TGTGCCAGCATTGGACTAGCGGGGATTTTCGAGCAGTACTTC

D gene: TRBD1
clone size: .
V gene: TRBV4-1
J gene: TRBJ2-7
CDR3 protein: CASSQEPRGRDEQYF
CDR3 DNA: TGCGCCAGCAGCCAAGAACCCAGGGGGCGCGACGAGCAGTACTTC

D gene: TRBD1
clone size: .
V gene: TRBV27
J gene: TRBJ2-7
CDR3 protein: CASSFIGQGHEQYF
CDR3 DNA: TGTGCCAGCAGTTTCATAGGACAGGGACACGAGCAGTACTTC

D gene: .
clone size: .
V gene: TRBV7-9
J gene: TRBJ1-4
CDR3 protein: CASSEGLTNEKLFF
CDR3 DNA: TGTGCCAGCAGCGAGGGACTGACTAATGAAAAACTGTTTTTT

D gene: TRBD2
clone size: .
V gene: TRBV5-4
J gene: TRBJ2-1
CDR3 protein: CASSYKLAGGPAMEQFF
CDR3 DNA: TGTGCCAGCAGCTACAAACTAGCGGGAGGGCCCGCCATGGAGCAGTTCTTC

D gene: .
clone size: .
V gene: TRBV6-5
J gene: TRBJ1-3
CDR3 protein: CASTPHGFSGNTIYF
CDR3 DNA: TGTGCCAGCACCCCCCACGGGTTTTCTGGAAACACCATATATTTT

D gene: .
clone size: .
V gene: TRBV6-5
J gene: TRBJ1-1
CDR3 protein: CASRYGDTEAFF
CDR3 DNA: TGTGCCAGCAGGTATGGAGACACTGAAGCTTTCTTT

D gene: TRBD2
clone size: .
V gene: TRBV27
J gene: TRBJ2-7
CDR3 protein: CASSFWASGEQYF
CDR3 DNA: TGTGCCAGCAGTTTTTGGGCTAGCGGGGAGCAGTACTTC

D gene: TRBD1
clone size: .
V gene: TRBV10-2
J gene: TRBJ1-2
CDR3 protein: CASSGGDRELDGYTF
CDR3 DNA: TGCGCCAGCAGTGGGGGGGACAGGGAGCTAGACGGCTACACCTTC

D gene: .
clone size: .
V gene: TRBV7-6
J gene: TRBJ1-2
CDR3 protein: CASSRYLQGPLNYGYTF
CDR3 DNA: TGTGCCAGCAGCCGGTATCTACAGGGACCTCTAAACTATGGCTACACCTTC

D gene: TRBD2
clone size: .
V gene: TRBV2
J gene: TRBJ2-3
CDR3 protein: CASRPGLADTDTQYF
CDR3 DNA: TGTGCCAGCAGGCCGGGACTAGCGGACACAGATACGCAGTATTTT

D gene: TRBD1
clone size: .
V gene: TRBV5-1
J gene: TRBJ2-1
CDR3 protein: CASSRPGQGVNNEQFF
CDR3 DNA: TGCGCCAGCAGCCGCCCTGGACAGGGGGTTAACAATGAGCAGTTCTTC